This entry features one T cell receptor beta chain sequence. The target antigen is unknown. This record comes from a study of response to subunit inactivated influenza vaccine. General observations from the study: Only a handful of new T cells, the authors suggested, are recruited with each seasonal influenza vaccination.

Germline V gene data show CDR1 as LGHNA and CDR2 as YSLEER. There are 15 residues in the CDR3. Deletions cut 1 base from V and 4 bases from J, with 13 bases between. TCRdb analysed the RT-PCR reads with MiXCR anew, one entry per CDR3 protein. The data hold hundreds of thousands of distinct CDR3 sequences, with less than 20% observed a single time. The sample was PBMCs from blood, taken approximately 12 days after vaccination. The TCR comes from a man over 45 who received an inactivated influenza vaccine. The chain links TRBV4-3 to TRBJ2-5; tentatively, D is TRBD2 (6 bases). The CDR3 region has the DNA TGCGCCAGCAGCCAAGGGGTGGGGGGATCAGAGACCCAGTACTTC. Translating gives CASSQGVGGSETQYF.